These 32 T cell receptor beta chains originate from one sample sequenced in a study of blood T cell repertoires in COVID-19. Some clones are missing from TCRdb's copy, which holds only in-frame ones; the method was immunoSEQ multiplex PCR. The sample consists of a few hundred thousand clones, approximately 89% of them appearing once. What was sequenced was PBMCs or T cells enriched from blood (not recorded which). These TCRs come from a woman aged 40 to 50 who had been exposed to COVID-19.

CDR3 sequence: CASSTTIKGDYEQYF. The CDR3 bases are TGTGCCAGCAGTACTACGATTAAAGGCGACTACGAGCAGTACTTC. The V and J genes are TRBV28 and TRBJ2-7; D call uncertain. Germline V gives CDR1 MDHEN, CDR2 SYDVKM. The V and J ends lost 5 bases and 3 bases respectively, with 17 bases between them. The CDR3 has 15 amino acids.

A word on this clone: At one of its ends the junction is not consistent with the germline gene, which may arise from a read error. J is TRBJ1-2 and V is TRBV5-1; 10 positions agree with TRBD1. From germline, CDR1 is SGHRS and CDR2 YFSETQ. This CDR3 is built from 13 residues. This CDR3 is CASRTGTGDGYTF. CDR3 DNA sequence: TGTGCCAGCAGAACCGGGACAGGGGACGGCTACACCTTC.

The chain couples TRBV9 to TRBJ2-5; D might be TRBD2 (6 bases). V was cut by 3 bases and J by 3 bases, with 12 bases left in between. Germline CDR1 SGDLS, CDR2 YYNGEE. CDR3 length equals 14 residues. The CDR3 protein is CASSAQGGEETQYF. The CDR3 DNA follows: TGTGCCAGCAGCGCCCAGGGAGGTGAAGAGACCCAGTACTTC.

This chain uses TRBV11-2 with TRBJ1-5, with unresolved D. The CDR3 extends over 12 amino acids. The germline CDR1 and CDR2 sequences are SGHAT and FQNNGV. V was cut by 5 bases and J by 7 bases, with 9 bases left in between. The CDR3 loop is CASSRTGQPQHF. Here the CDR3 DNA reads TGTGCCAGCAGCCGGACTGGGCAGCCCCAGCATTTT.

The V call is TRBV7-3, the J call TRBJ1-1; no firm D call. Germline loops: CDR1 SGHTA, CDR2 FQGTGA. The CDR3 extends over 13 amino acids. V lost 3 bases and J 1 base, leaving 6 bases between the germline ends. The CDR3 reads CASSFNTNTEAFF. The CDR3 nucleotides are TGTGCCAGCAGCTTCAACACGAACACTGAAGCTTTCTTT.

The V call is TRBV5-4, the J call TRBJ2-2, with D perhaps matching TRBD2 (6 bases). The germline V gene has CDR1 SGHNT and CDR2 YYREEE (reference sequence). V was trimmed by 3 bases and J by 0 bases, leaving 9 bases between them. This CDR3 has 15 amino acids. As DNA, the CDR3 is TGTGCCAGCAGCTCGACTAGAGCGAACACCGGGGAGCTGTTTTTT. Its translation is CASSSTRANTGELFF.

In its sample, this clone was seen a few times. Additional DNA sequences in this sample encode the identical CDR3. The V and J genes are TRBV18 and TRBJ1-1, with TRBD1 identical over 8 bases. Trimming cost V 6 bases and J 4 bases; bases outside gene matches: 7. Germline V gene data show CDR1 as KGHSH and CDR2 as LQKENI. This CDR3 spans 14 amino acids. Here the CDR3 reads CASSPRQGITEAFF. The CDR3 bases are TGTGCCAGCTCTCCCCGACAGGGGATCACTGAAGCTTTCTTT.

This rearrangement joins TRBV6-1 to TRBJ2-7, with D hard to call. The CDR3 runs to 13 residues. V was shortened by 3 bases and J by 2 bases, with 8 bases between the two germline ends. CDR1 and CDR2 from the germline V gene are MNHNS and SASEGT. CDR3 sequence reads: CASSESGTYEQYF. In DNA, the CDR3 is TGTGCCAGCAGTGAGTCCGGTACCTACGAGCAGTACTTC.

The CDR3 reads CSVEGGRAGFGTEAFF. The CDR3 DNA reads as TGCAGCGTTGAAGGGGGGAGGGCCGGGTTTGGCACTGAAGCTTTCTTT. V is TRBV29-1 and J is TRBJ1-1, with D possibly TRBD1 on 5 matching bases. This CDR3 region has 16 residues. CDR1 SQVTM and CDR2 ANQGSEA come from the germline V gene. V was shortened by 1 base and J by 4 bases, with 19 bases between the two germline ends.

This rearrangement joins TRBV3-1 (or the pseudogene TRBV3-2) to TRBJ1-1, with D maybe TRBD1 (6 bases). The CDR3 totals 20 residues. Germline CDR1 is LGHDT and CDR2 is YNNKEL (reference sequence). V lost 3 bases to trimming and J lost 3 bases, with 29 bases between them. DNA for the CDR3: TGTGCCAGCAGCCACTCCTACCGGGACACCCAACCCCTGCATGACACTGAAGCTTTCTTT. Encoded protein: CASSHSYRDTQPLHDTEAFF.

V is TRBV10-3 and J is TRBJ1-2, with D perhaps matching TRBD1 (5 bases). The CDR3 is 14 amino acids. V dropped 7 bases and J dropped 4 bases, with 16 bases sitting between them. Germline V CDR1 and CDR2: ENHRY, SYGVKD. CDR3 sequence (DNA): TGTGCCATCAAGACACAAGGGGAAGGCTATGGCTACACCTTC. Translated: CAIKTQGEGYGYTF.

J is TRBJ2-2 and V is TRBV3-1 (or the pseudogene TRBV3-2), with 10 bases aligning to TRBD1. Germline CDR1 LGHDT, CDR2 YNNKEL (reference sequence). The CDR3 totals 18 residues. Trimming took 3 bases from V and 6 from J; bases not matched to a gene: 13. CDR3 nucleotide sequence: TGTGCCAGCAGCCATTCTGCGCTGGGGACAGGGGTACCCGGGGAGCTGTTTTTT. Translation: CASSHSALGTGVPGELFF.

The rearrangement uses TRBV28 and TRBJ1-4; D gene unclear. The germline V gene has CDR1 MDHEN and CDR2 SYDVKM. The CDR3 spans 15 residues. V was trimmed by 2 bases and J by 3 bases, leaving 10 bases between them. The CDR3 loop is CASSLGGGANEKLFF. The CDR3 nucleotides are TGTGCCAGCAGTTTAGGCGGTGGAGCTAATGAAAAACTGTTTTTT.

With regard to this clone: One end of the junction fails to match germline, which may point to a read error. For the CDR3, the DNA is TGTGCCAGCAGAGGACAGGGGGGGAACACTGAAGCTTTCTTT. This codes for CASRGQGGNTEAFF. The chain recombines TRBV5-1 with TRBJ1-1; 10 bases align to TRBD1. The CDR3 loop spans 14 amino acids. Germline V gene sequence: CDR1 SGHRS, CDR2 YFSETQ.

The chain recombines TRBV24-1 with TRBJ2-3; 8 bases are a match to TRBD1. The CDR3 is 15 amino acids. After removal of 5 bases from V and 3 bases from J, the junction contained 6 bases not matched to a gene. In germline, CDR1 is KGHDR, CDR2 SFDVKD. CDR3 in DNA: TGTGCCACCAGTGCCAAGACAGGGGAAACAGATACGCAGTATTTT. It yields the protein CATSAKTGETDTQYF.

V usage is TRBV10-3 and J usage is TRBJ2-7; 8 bases are shared with TRBD1. The CDR3 is made up of 15 amino acids. Germline loops: CDR1 ENHRY, CDR2 SYGVKD. The ends lost 2 bases at V and 5 bases at J; junction bases unmatched: 8. CDR3 residues: CAISETDRGRNEQYF. The CDR3 DNA sequence: TGTGCCATCAGTGAGACCGACAGGGGAAGGAACGAGCAGTACTTC.

The chain uses TRBV6-5 and TRBJ2-1; 7 nucleotides align to TRBD2. The CDR3 loop spans 14 amino acids. V was pared by 5 bases and J by 8 bases, with 9 bases of the junction left unmatched. The V gene's germline CDR1 is MNHEY and CDR2 SVGAGI. CDR3 loop: CASSRLTSEHEQFF. The CDR3 nucleotides are TGTGCCAGCAGTCGCCTTACTAGCGAGCATGAGCAGTTCTTC.

The chain links TRBV5-1 to TRBJ1-4; TRBD1 matches at 7 bases. The germline CDR1 and CDR2 sequences are SGHRS and YFSETQ. This CDR3 contains 15 residues. J lost 10 bases, V lost 4 bases, and 13 bases had no gene match. CDR3: CASSTGDRALAKLFF. Here the CDR3 DNA reads TGCGCCAGCAGCACCGGAGACAGGGCGTTGGCAAAACTGTTTTTT.

V and J are TRBV6-5 and TRBJ1-2; perhaps TRBD1 as D (5 bases). The CDR3 loop spans 13 amino acids. The germline V and J ends were trimmed by 5 bases and 6 bases, with 13 bases remaining between them. Germline V CDR1 and CDR2: MNHEY, SVGAGI. The CDR3, as DNA: TGTGCCAGCAGTCGGGGGAGGGGAAATGGCTACACCTTC. Protein sequence: CASSRGRGNGYTF.

This rearrangement joins TRBV5-6 to TRBJ1-1; D is possibly TRBD1 (6 bases). With 0 bases removed from V and 7 bases from J, the gap between germline ends came to 16 bases. Per germline, CDR1 SGHDT and CDR2 YYEEEE. The CDR3 spans 15 residues. The CDR3 DNA follows: TGTGCCAGCAGCTTGGATGGGACATGGATTGGTGAAGCTTTCTTT. Translated: CASSLDGTWIGEAFF.

This clone was detected only a few times. The chain joins TRBV4-1 to TRBJ1-5, with TRBD1 matching over 8 bases. V dropped 2 bases and J dropped 2; count of bases not matched to a gene: 5. The CDR3 sequence is 16 residues long. The V gene's germline CDR1 is MGHRA and CDR2 YSYEKL. This CDR3 reads CASSQSTGGRNQPQHF. For the CDR3, the DNA is TGCGCCAGCAGCCAATCTACAGGGGGGCGCAATCAGCCCCAGCATTTT.

The J gene is TRBJ1-1, the V gene TRBV11-3; D perhaps matches TRBD1 (6 bases). The CDR3 spans 17 residues. Trimming cost V 2 bases and J 2 bases, with 18 bases left between them. Germline CDR1 and CDR2: SGHNT and YENEEA. In DNA form, the CDR3 reads TGTGCCAGCAGCTTAAACCGGGGGGCTAAAGGAAACACTGAAGCTTTCTTT. This gives the protein CASSLNRGAKGNTEAFF.

V is TRBV11-3 and J is TRBJ1-1; D uncertain. Germline V gives CDR1 SGHNT, CDR2 YENEEA. Trimming removed 1 base from V and 4 bases from J, with 7 bases in between. The CDR3 is 13 amino acids. The CDR3 nucleotides are TGTGCCAGCAGCTTAGTTGAGTTCACTGAAGCTTTCTTT. Its translation: CASSLVEFTEAFF.

The gene calls are TRBV28 and TRBJ1-2; D is undetermined. Germline CDR1 is MDHEN and CDR2 is SYDVKM. The V end was cut by 11 bases, the J end by 0 bases, with 7 bases between. CDR3 size: 11 residues. Here the CDR3 reads CALGANYGYTF. As DNA, the CDR3 is TGTGCCCTGGGAGCTAACTATGGCTACACCTTC.

This chain links TRBV10-3 with TRBJ2-7; 8 positions agree with TRBD2. Germline lookup yields CDR1 ENHRY and CDR2 SYGVKD. The length of the CDR3 is 13 residues. The V and J ends lost 10 bases and 7 bases, in that order; junction bases with no gene match: 12. The CDR3 sequence: CATGTRGELEQYV. The CDR3 DNA follows: TGTGCCACGGGGACGCGGGGGGAATTGGAGCAGTACGTC.

The CDR3 loop is CASSQDGAGGGNEQFF. For the CDR3, the DNA is TGCGCCAGCAGCCAAGATGGGGCAGGGGGTGGCAATGAGCAGTTCTTC. The genes are TRBV4-1 and TRBJ2-1; 7 bases map to TRBD1. Germline V gene lookup returns CDR1 MGHRA and CDR2 YSYEKL. V trimming: 0 bases; J trimming: 6 bases; junction bases outside the gene matches: 8. The CDR3 is 16 residues long.

The V gene is TRBV27, the J gene TRBJ2-5, with D possibly being TRBD1 (6 bases). The CDR3 is 13 amino acids. V gave up 2 bases and J gave up 5 bases, with 9 bases separating them. Germline V gene sequence: CDR1 MNHEY, CDR2 SMNVEV (reference sequence). This CDR3 is CASSLRGYETQYF. The CDR3 region has the DNA TGTGCCAGCAGTTTAAGGGGGTACGAGACCCAGTACTTC.

The genes are TRBV3-1 (or the pseudogene TRBV3-2) and TRBJ2-2; maybe TRBD2 (6 bases). This CDR3 comprises 14 residues. The ends were cut back, 6 bases at V and 3 bases at J, with 11 bases in the middle. Germline V gives CDR1 LGHDT, CDR2 YNNKEL (reference sequence). The CDR3 bases are TGTGCCAGCAGGGGGAGGCGGGACACCGGGGAGCTGTTTTTT. The encoded protein is CASRGRRDTGELFF.

The chain has TRBV29-1 and TRBJ1-1; possibly TRBD1 for D (6 bases). CDR1 SQVTM and CDR2 ANQGSEA come from the germline V gene. The CDR3 runs 12 residues. V was shortened by 6 bases and J by 0 bases, with 8 bases between the two germline ends. The chain's CDR3 is CSVGQMNTEAFF. CDR3 coding DNA: TGCAGCGTAGGACAGATGAACACTGAAGCTTTCTTT.

The CDR3 DNA sequence: TGCGCCAGCAGCCAAGATGCTCTTCGAGGAAGGACAGGGTTACGTGAAAAACTGTTTTTT. Protein: CASSQDALRGRTGLREKLFF. This chain uses TRBV4-1 with TRBJ1-4, with TRBD1 matching 8 bases. Losses at the gene ends were 0 bases for V and 7 bases for J; bases not matched to a gene: 19. Germline V gene sequence: CDR1 MGHRA, CDR2 YSYEKL. The CDR3 sequence is 20 residues long.

The rearrangement links TRBV6-2 or TRBV6-3 to TRBJ2-1; 7 nucleotides match TRBD1. The germline V gene has CDR1 MNHEY and CDR2 SVGEGT. J gave up 0 bases and V 5 bases, and 4 bases lay outside the gene matches. The CDR3 extends over 15 amino acids. The CDR3 reads CASSRQGSSYNEQFF. In DNA form, the CDR3 reads TGTGCCAGCAGTCGACAGGGAAGCTCCTACAATGAGCAGTTCTTC.

V is TRBV7-2 and J is TRBJ1-3; D is unclear. This CDR3 has 16 amino acids. Trimming left V 5 bases short and J 2 bases short, with 16 bases between. CDR1 and CDR2 (germline): SGHTA, FQGNSA. CDR3 amino acids: CASSPKYGSPGNTIYF. DNA for the CDR3: TGTGCCAGCAGCCCCAAATATGGGAGTCCTGGAAACACCATATATTTT.